These T cell receptor beta chains were read from a single sample in a study of beta chain features in type 1 diabetes. Generated by immunoSEQ multiplex PCR, the TCRdb table keeps only in-frame clones and is missing some. The data hold over 200,000 clones, with approximately 11% observed a single time. The material sequenced was naive CD4+ T cells from blood. These TCRs come from a man aged 25-45 years with type 1 diabetes. Both conserved end residues are part of each CDR3. Fields, in order: clone size, CDR3 length, V gene, J gene, D gene, CDR3 protein, CDR3 DNA. The D gene is left open where the match is weak. Clone size is stated in some rows and not others, as once, few, many or a class when expanded.

clone size: NA
CDR3 length: 14
V gene: TRBV2
J gene: TRBJ2-1
D gene: TRBD2
CDR3 protein: CASTLASGVNEQFF
CDR3 DNA: TGTGCCAGCACACTAGCGTCGGGAGTGAATGAGCAGTTCTTC

clone size: few
CDR3 length: 14
V gene: TRBV27
J gene: TRBJ2-1
D gene: TRBD1
CDR3 protein: CASSWDRANNEQFF
CDR3 DNA: TGTGCCAGCAGCTGGGACAGGGCCAACAATGAGCAGTTCTTC

clone size: NA
CDR3 length: 15
V gene: TRBV7-2
J gene: TRBJ2-7
D gene: NA
CDR3 protein: CASSPVGGGRYEQYF
CDR3 DNA: TGTGCCAGCAGCCCCGTTGGAGGGGGCCGCTACGAGCAGTACTTC

clone size: NA
CDR3 length: 11
V gene: TRBV5-1
J gene: TRBJ2-1
D gene: NA
CDR3 protein: CASLEANEQFF
CDR3 DNA: TGCGCCAGCCTCGAAGCCAATGAGCAGTTCTTC

clone size: few
CDR3 length: 17
V gene: TRBV18
J gene: TRBJ1-6
D gene: NA
CDR3 protein: CASSPPSGDSYNSPLHF
CDR3 DNA: TGTGCCAGCTCACCGCCCTCGGGTGACTCCTATAATTCACCCCTCCACTTT

clone size: NA
CDR3 length: 13
V gene: TRBV5-1
J gene: TRBJ2-5
D gene: TRBD2
CDR3 protein: CASRFGGAETQYF
CDR3 DNA: TGCGCCAGCAGGTTCGGGGGGGCCGAGACCCAGTACTTC

clone size: few
CDR3 length: 16
V gene: TRBV6-1
J gene: TRBJ2-5
D gene: TRBD2
CDR3 protein: CASSELAVPPQETQYF
CDR3 DNA: TGTGCCAGCAGTGAACTAGCGGTCCCACCCCAAGAGACCCAGTACTTC

clone size: few
CDR3 length: 15
V gene: TRBV7-9
J gene: TRBJ2-7
D gene: TRBD2
CDR3 protein: CASSLNGLAGSEQYF
CDR3 DNA: TGTGCCAGCAGCTTAAATGGACTAGCGGGGAGCGAGCAGTACTTC

clone size: NA
CDR3 length: 15
V gene: TRBV7-9
J gene: TRBJ2-5
D gene: TRBD1
CDR3 protein: CASSPAAGGRETQYF
CDR3 DNA: TGTGCCAGCAGCCCCGCAGCAGGGGGTCGTGAGACCCAGTACTTC

clone size: few
CDR3 length: 13
V gene: TRBV18
J gene: TRBJ1-4
D gene: NA
CDR3 protein: CASSPGHAEKLFF
CDR3 DNA: TGTGCCAGCTCACCAGGACATGCTGAAAAACTGTTTTTT

clone size: few
CDR3 length: 14
V gene: TRBV5-1
J gene: TRBJ2-2
D gene: TRBD1
CDR3 protein: CASSPGGNTGELFF
CDR3 DNA: TGCGCCAGCAGCCCAGGGGGGAACACCGGGGAGCTGTTTTTT

clone size: NA
CDR3 length: 14
V gene: TRBV30
J gene: TRBJ1-2
D gene: NA
CDR3 protein: CAWSGAGINYGYTF
CDR3 DNA: TGTGCCTGGAGTGGGGCAGGGATCAACTATGGCTACACCTTC

clone size: few
CDR3 length: 15
V gene: TRBV7-2
J gene: TRBJ2-1
D gene: TRBD2
CDR3 protein: CASSLSTSGGAGQFF
CDR3 DNA: TGTGCCAGCAGCTTAAGTACTAGCGGGGGGGCGGGGCAGTTCTTC

clone size: few
CDR3 length: 13
V gene: TRBV5-1
J gene: TRBJ2-7
D gene: NA
CDR3 protein: CASSLDRVSEQYF
CDR3 DNA: TGCGCCAGCAGCTTGGACAGGGTTTCCGAGCAGTACTTC

clone size: NA
CDR3 length: 14
V gene: TRBV10-3
J gene: TRBJ2-7
D gene: TRBD2
CDR3 protein: CAISGLAGGYEQYF
CDR3 DNA: TGTGCCATCAGTGGACTAGCGGGGGGATACGAGCAGTACTTC

clone size: few
CDR3 length: 13
V gene: TRBV7-2
J gene: TRBJ1-1
D gene: NA
CDR3 protein: CASSLVHTAEAFF
CDR3 DNA: TGTGCCAGCAGCTTAGTGCATACGGCTGAAGCTTTCTTT

clone size: NA
CDR3 length: 13
V gene: TRBV19
J gene: TRBJ2-1
D gene: NA
CDR3 protein: CASGLGGSNEQFF
CDR3 DNA: TGTGCCAGTGGCCTAGGAGGGAGCAATGAGCAGTTCTTC

clone size: NA
CDR3 length: 14
V gene: TRBV5-1
J gene: TRBJ2-3
D gene: TRBD2
CDR3 protein: CASMSGGVPDTQYF
CDR3 DNA: TGCGCCAGCATGAGCGGGGGAGTACCAGATACGCAGTATTTT

clone size: few
CDR3 length: 14
V gene: TRBV4-1
J gene: TRBJ2-5
D gene: NA
CDR3 protein: CASSQVALPRMQYF
CDR3 DNA: TGCGCCAGCAGCCAAGTAGCTCTACCGAGGATGCAGTACTTC

clone size: NA
CDR3 length: 13
V gene: TRBV19
J gene: TRBJ1-1
D gene: NA
CDR3 protein: CASSFRQNTEAFF
CDR3 DNA: TGTGCCAGTAGTTTCCGACAGAACACTGAAGCTTTCTTT

clone size: few
CDR3 length: 15
V gene: TRBV9
J gene: TRBJ2-3
D gene: TRBD1
CDR3 protein: CASSVGGQGRDTQYF
CDR3 DNA: TGTGCCAGCAGCGTAGGGGGACAGGGGAGAGATACGCAGTATTTT

clone size: NA
CDR3 length: 14
V gene: TRBV5-4
J gene: TRBJ2-4
D gene: NA
CDR3 protein: CASSLAGAKNIQYF
CDR3 DNA: TGTGCCAGCAGCTTGGCCGGGGCCAAAAACATTCAGTACTTC

clone size: NA
CDR3 length: 14
V gene: TRBV2
J gene: TRBJ2-3
D gene: NA
CDR3 protein: CASRDRISTDTQYF
CDR3 DNA: TGTGCCAGCAGAGACAGGATAAGCACAGATACGCAGTATTTT

clone size: NA
CDR3 length: 13
V gene: TRBV7-9
J gene: TRBJ1-1
D gene: TRBD1
CDR3 protein: CASSFDRGTEAFF
CDR3 DNA: TGTGCCAGCAGCTTCGACAGGGGCACTGAAGCTTTCTTT

clone size: NA
CDR3 length: 11
V gene: TRBV27
J gene: TRBJ2-1
D gene: NA
CDR3 protein: CASSLEDRRFF
CDR3 DNA: TGTGCCAGCAGTTTAGAGGATCGGAGGTTCTTC

clone size: NA
CDR3 length: 15
V gene: TRBV7-2
J gene: TRBJ2-4
D gene: TRBD2
CDR3 protein: CASSLGGGLGNIQYF
CDR3 DNA: TGTGCCAGCAGCTTAGGGGGGGGGTTGGGAAACATTCAGTACTTC

clone size: few
CDR3 length: 13
V gene: TRBV19
J gene: TRBJ1-2
D gene: TRBD1
CDR3 protein: CASRTGMKSGYTF
CDR3 DNA: TGTGCCAGTAGGACAGGGATGAAGTCGGGCTACACCTTC

clone size: few
CDR3 length: 15
V gene: TRBV7-9
J gene: TRBJ1-1
D gene: TRBD1
CDR3 protein: CASSKRDRGGTEAFF
CDR3 DNA: TGTGCCAGCAGCAAAAGGGACAGGGGAGGCACTGAAGCTTTCTTT

clone size: NA
CDR3 length: 14
V gene: TRBV29-1
J gene: TRBJ2-2
D gene: NA
CDR3 protein: CSGRKALNTGELFF
CDR3 DNA: TGCAGCGGCCGGAAGGCACTAAACACCGGGGAGCTGTTTTTT

clone size: few
CDR3 length: 17
V gene: TRBV1
J gene: TRBJ2-3
D gene: NA
CDR3 protein: CTSSQDTGTSGTDTQYF
CDR3 DNA: TGCACCAGCAGCCAAGATACGGGGACTAGTGGCACAGATACGCAGTATTTT

clone size: few
CDR3 length: 14
V gene: TRBV5-4
J gene: TRBJ2-7
D gene: NA
CDR3 protein: CASTPGAGSYEQYF
CDR3 DNA: TGTGCCAGCACCCCTGGGGCGGGAAGCTACGAGCAGTACTTC

clone size: few
CDR3 length: 13
V gene: TRBV10-3
J gene: TRBJ2-7
D gene: NA
CDR3 protein: CAISESDNYEQYF
CDR3 DNA: TGTGCCATCAGTGAGTCCGACAACTACGAGCAGTACTTC

clone size: NA
CDR3 length: 14
V gene: TRBV12-5
J gene: TRBJ1-1
D gene: NA
CDR3 protein: CASGLVGGQTEAFF
CDR3 DNA: TGTGCTAGTGGTTTGGTAGGGGGACAAACTGAAGCTTTCTTT

clone size: few
CDR3 length: 15
V gene: TRBV6-1
J gene: TRBJ1-6
D gene: NA
CDR3 protein: CASSEGAPIYSPLHF
CDR3 DNA: TGTGCCAGCAGTGAAGGGGCCCCGATTTACTCACCCCTCCACTTT

clone size: few
CDR3 length: 13
V gene: TRBV28
J gene: TRBJ2-3
D gene: NA
CDR3 protein: CASQDSSTDTQYF
CDR3 DNA: TGTGCCAGTCAGGACTCTAGCACAGATACGCAGTATTTT

clone size: NA
CDR3 length: 15
V gene: TRBV4-1
J gene: TRBJ2-3
D gene: NA
CDR3 protein: CASSLQGKAADTQYF
CDR3 DNA: TGCGCCAGCAGCCTTCAGGGGAAGGCGGCAGATACGCAGTATTTT

clone size: NA
CDR3 length: 16
V gene: TRBV18
J gene: TRBJ2-1
D gene: TRBD1
CDR3 protein: CASSPPRDRGISEQFF
CDR3 DNA: TGTGCCAGCTCACCACCGCGGGACAGGGGGATTAGTGAGCAGTTCTTC

clone size: NA
CDR3 length: 13
V gene: TRBV4-1
J gene: TRBJ2-3
D gene: NA
CDR3 protein: CASSQYTTDTQYF
CDR3 DNA: TGCGCCAGCAGCCAGTACACGACAGATACGCAGTATTTT

clone size: few
CDR3 length: 17
V gene: TRBV4-1
J gene: TRBJ2-3
D gene: TRBD2
CDR3 protein: CASSQEGLARDPGTQYF
CDR3 DNA: TGCGCCAGCAGCCAAGAGGGACTAGCTCGGGACCCAGGTACGCAGTATTTT

clone size: few
CDR3 length: 14
V gene: TRBV28
J gene: TRBJ2-1
D gene: NA
CDR3 protein: CASRFSGSYNEQFF
CDR3 DNA: TGTGCCAGCAGATTTAGCGGCTCCTACAATGAGCAGTTCTTC

clone size: NA
CDR3 length: 12
V gene: TRBV7-9
J gene: TRBJ1-1
D gene: NA
CDR3 protein: CASRNSNTEAFF
CDR3 DNA: TGTGCCAGCAGGAACTCGAACACTGAAGCTTTCTTT

clone size: NA
CDR3 length: 14
V gene: TRBV2
J gene: TRBJ2-5
D gene: TRBD2
CDR3 protein: CASRLWTSEETQYF
CDR3 DNA: TGTGCCAGCAGGCTTTGGACTAGCGAAGAGACCCAGTACTTC

clone size: few
CDR3 length: 16
V gene: TRBV9
J gene: TRBJ2-7
D gene: TRBD2
CDR3 protein: CASSPFGGALAHEQYF
CDR3 DNA: TGTGCCAGCAGCCCTTTCGGGGGGGCATTAGCCCACGAGCAGTACTTC

clone size: NA
CDR3 length: 15
V gene: TRBV6-5
J gene: TRBJ2-3
D gene: TRBD2
CDR3 protein: CASKGLAGKSDTQYF
CDR3 DNA: TGTGCCAGCAAAGGACTAGCGGGGAAGTCAGATACGCAGTATTTT

clone size: few
CDR3 length: 12
V gene: TRBV5-6
J gene: TRBJ2-5
D gene: NA
CDR3 protein: CASSLYQETQYF
CDR3 DNA: TGTGCCAGCAGCTTATATCAAGAGACCCAGTACTTC

clone size: few
CDR3 length: 13
V gene: TRBV2
J gene: TRBJ2-3
D gene: TRBD2
CDR3 protein: CASSVREGDTQYF
CDR3 DNA: TGTGCCAGCAGTGTCCGGGAGGGTGATACGCAGTATTTT

clone size: NA
CDR3 length: 12
V gene: TRBV14
J gene: TRBJ2-3
D gene: NA
CDR3 protein: CASSHTADTQYF
CDR3 DNA: TGTGCCAGCAGCCACACAGCAGATACGCAGTATTTT

clone size: NA
CDR3 length: 12
V gene: TRBV28
J gene: TRBJ1-2
D gene: NA
CDR3 protein: CASRPPQGGYTF
CDR3 DNA: TGTGCCAGCAGACCCCCGCAGGGGGGCTACACCTTC